One T cell receptor (beta chain) is described in this entry. Its target is not known. Enough DNA from normal breast tissue often took roughly 85-310 mg. This sample was taken from a study of early stage breast cancer tumors. Study in general: Most invasive tumors, twelve of 16, were ER+/PR+/HER2-.

Trimming removed 1 base at V and 9 bases at J, with 13 bases between. CDR3 size: 13 residues. The germline V gene has CDR1 SGHTS and CDR2 YDEGEE. General study points: Chain pairing and CD4, CD8 or FOXP3 expression were not captured. Commonly generated sequences made up most enriched TCRB sequences shared between patients.

Measured with immunoSEQ multiplex PCR; TCRdb has only the in-frame clones, and not every one. The sample gives 2,000 or so clones, roughly 71% of which show up once; approximately 9.8% is in the top ten. What was sequenced was normal breast tissue next to the tumor. The genes are TRBV5-8 and TRBJ1-1; D perhaps matches TRBD1 (5 bases). The source is a person aged 40-50 years with breast cancer. CDR3 in amino acids: CASSLLGRPKAFF. Here the CDR3 DNA reads TGTGCCAGCAGCTTGTTGGGACGCCCAAAAGCTTTCTTT. The complete variable domain, with remaining parts taken from reference TRBV5-8 and TRBJ1-1, reads EAGVTQSPTHLIKTRGQQATLRCSPISGHTSVYWYQQALGLGLQFLLWYDEGEERNRGNFPPRFSGRQFPNYSSELNVNALELEDSALYLCASSLLGRPKAFFGQGTRLTVV.